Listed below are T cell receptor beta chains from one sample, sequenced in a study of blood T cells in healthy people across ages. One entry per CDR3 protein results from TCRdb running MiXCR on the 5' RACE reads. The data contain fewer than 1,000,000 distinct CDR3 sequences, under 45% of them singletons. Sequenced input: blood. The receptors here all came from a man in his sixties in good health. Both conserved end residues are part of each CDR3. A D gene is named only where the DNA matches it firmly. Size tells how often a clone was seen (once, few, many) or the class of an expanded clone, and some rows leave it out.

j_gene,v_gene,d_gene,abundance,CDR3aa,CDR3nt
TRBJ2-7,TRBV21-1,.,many,CASSHRDREYEQYF,TGTGCCAGCAGTCACCGGGACAGGGAATACGAGCAGTACTTC
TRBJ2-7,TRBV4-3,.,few,CASSQGQALEQYF,TGCGCCAGCAGCCAAGGACAGGCTCTCGAGCAGTACTTC
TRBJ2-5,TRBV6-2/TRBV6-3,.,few,CASRSVPDLETQYF,TGTGCCAGCAGAAGCGTTCCCGATCTAGAGACCCAGTACTTC
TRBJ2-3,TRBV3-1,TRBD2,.,CASSRRNLAAGASSTDTQYF,TGTGCCAGCAGCCGCCGAAACTTGGCAGCGGGGGCCTCTAGCACAGATACGCAGTATTTT
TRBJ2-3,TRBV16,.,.,CASNRDSLTDTQYF,TGTGCCAGCAACCGGGACTCACTCACAGATACGCAGTATTTT
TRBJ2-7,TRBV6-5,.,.,CASSYGGLGSYEQYF,TGTGCCAGCAGTTACGGGGGGCTAGGGTCCTACGAGCAGTACTTC
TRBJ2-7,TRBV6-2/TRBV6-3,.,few,CATRDTGGVSGEQYF,TGTGCCACCAGGGATACGGGTGGCGTGTCGGGTGAGCAGTACTTC
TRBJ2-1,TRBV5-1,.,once,CASSWGNSYNEQFF,TGCGCCAGCAGCTGGGGCAACTCCTACAATGAGCAGTTCTTC
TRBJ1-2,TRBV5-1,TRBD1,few,CASSKEGQYNYGYTF,TGCGCCAGCAGCAAGGAGGGACAGTATAACTATGGCTACACCTTC
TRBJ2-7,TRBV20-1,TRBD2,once,CSAREGRAGSYEQYF,TGCAGTGCTAGAGAGGGACGAGCGGGGTCCTACGAGCAGTACTTC
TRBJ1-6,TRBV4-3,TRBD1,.,CASSQQELPGQGNSPLHF,TGCGCCAGCAGCCAACAAGAACTACCGGGACAGGGAAATTCACCCCTCCACTTT
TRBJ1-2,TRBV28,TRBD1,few,CASSSTTGGATRGYTF,TGTGCCAGCAGTTCTACAACAGGGGGCGCGACGCGCGGCTACACCTTC
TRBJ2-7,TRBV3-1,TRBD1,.,CASSPGTGWIYEQYF,TGTGCCAGCAGCCCCGGGACAGGGTGGATTTATGAGCAGTACTTC
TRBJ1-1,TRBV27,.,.,CASSSPRGNTEAFF,TGTGCCAGCAGTTCTCCCAGGGGAAACACTGAAGCTTTCTTT
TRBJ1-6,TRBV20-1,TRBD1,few,CSASWDRRDSPLHF,TGCAGTGCTAGCTGGGACAGGCGTGATTCACCCCTCCACTTT
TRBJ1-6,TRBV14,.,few,CASSQKMGLWNSPLHF,TGTGCCAGCAGCCAAAAGATGGGACTGTGGAATTCACCCCTCCACTTT
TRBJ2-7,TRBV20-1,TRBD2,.,CSAPSVLAGDYEQYF,TGCAGTGCTCCTAGCGTACTAGCGGGGGACTACGAGCAGTACTTC
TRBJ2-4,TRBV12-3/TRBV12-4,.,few,CASSVTGTAKNIQYF,TGTGCCAGCAGTGTCACAGGAACAGCCAAAAACATTCAGTACTTC
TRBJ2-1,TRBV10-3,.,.,CATRPESIEQFF,TGTGCCACCCGACCTGAATCCATTGAGCAGTTCTTC
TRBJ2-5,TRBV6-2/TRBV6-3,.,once,CASRPGTRSITLKETQYF,TGTGCCAGCAGGCCCGGGACCCGATCTATAACCTTAAAAGAGACCCAGTACTTC
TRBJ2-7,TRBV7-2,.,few,CASSFGRATGKQYF,TGTGCCAGCAGCTTCGGCAGAGCTACAGGGAAGCAGTACTTC
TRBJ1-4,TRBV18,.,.,CASSPQGLYEKLFF,TGTGCCAGCTCACCCCAGGGTCTCTATGAAAAACTGTTTTTT
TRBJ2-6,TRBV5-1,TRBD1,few,CASSQGRTGVSGANVLTF,TGCGCCAGCAGCCAGGGAAGGACAGGTGTCTCTGGGGCCAACGTCCTGACTTTC
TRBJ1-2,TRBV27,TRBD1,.,CASLTPRQGALIGYTF,TGTGCCAGCCTTACCCCTCGACAGGGGGCCCTCATAGGCTACACCTTC
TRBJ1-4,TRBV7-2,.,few,CASSSPGGNEKLFF,TGTGCCAGCAGCTCCCCTGGGGGTAATGAAAAACTGTTTTTT
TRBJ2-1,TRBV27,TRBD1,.,CASSDTSTGAAYNEQFF,TGTGCCAGCAGTGATACCTCAACAGGGGCGGCCTACAATGAGCAGTTCTTC